The sequence of this T cell receptor (beta chain) was determined in a study of blood T cell repertoires in COVID-19. At the level of the study: Acute and convalescent COVID-19 specimens originated in the United States, Italy and Spain. Nucleic acid was either cDNA or gDNA, and it came from T cells, B-cell-depleted T cells, or PBMCs.

Seattle patients were enrolled during active infection and followed longitudinally. The V gene's germline CDR1 is LNHDA and CDR2 SQIVND (reference sequence). V was pared by 5 bases and J by 0 bases, with 10 bases of the junction left unmatched. The CDR3 sequence is 17 residues long. In the source study's methods: Estimation of nucleated cell counts relied on the amplification of reference gene primers. Sequenced by immunoSEQ multiplex PCR; TCRdb stores in-frame clones only, minus some. The DNA gave D and trimming, while V, J and clone size come from that table. The profile shows hundreds of thousands of clones, more than 70% of them singletons.

The receptor's source is a woman in her 30s with COVID-19, enrolled during active disease. The sequencing sample was made of peripheral blood. V usage is TRBV19 and J usage is TRBJ2-3; 8 positions match TRBD1. CDR3 region: CASSQKGQALSTDTQYF. DNA of the CDR3: TGTGCCAGTAGTCAGAAGGGACAGGCCTTAAGCACAGATACGCAGTATTTT.